This T cell receptor (beta chain) was sequenced during a study of T cells after yellow fever vaccination. V gave up 6 bases and J gave up 7 bases; unmatched junction bases: 14. Looked up from germline, CDR1 is DFQATT and CDR2 is SNEGSKA (reference sequence). There are 14 residues in the CDR3. This clonotype was observed a few times. TCRdb redid the calling of the 5' RACE reads with MiXCR, one entry per CDR3 protein. The sample contains 200,000 to 300,000 distinct CDR3 sequences, roughly 6.8% of which appear only once. The TCR sequence derives from a man younger than 45 who received the YFV17D yellow fever vaccine. The chain combines TRBV20-1 with TRBJ2-7; TRBD1 agrees at 8 bases. This specimen was CD4+ T cells sorted from PBMCs, taken on the day of the yellow fever booster vaccination. The CDR3 sequence is CSARGRRGSGEQYF. The CDR3 nucleotides read TGCAGTGCCAGGGGGCGGAGGGGGTCTGGGGAGCAGTACTTC.